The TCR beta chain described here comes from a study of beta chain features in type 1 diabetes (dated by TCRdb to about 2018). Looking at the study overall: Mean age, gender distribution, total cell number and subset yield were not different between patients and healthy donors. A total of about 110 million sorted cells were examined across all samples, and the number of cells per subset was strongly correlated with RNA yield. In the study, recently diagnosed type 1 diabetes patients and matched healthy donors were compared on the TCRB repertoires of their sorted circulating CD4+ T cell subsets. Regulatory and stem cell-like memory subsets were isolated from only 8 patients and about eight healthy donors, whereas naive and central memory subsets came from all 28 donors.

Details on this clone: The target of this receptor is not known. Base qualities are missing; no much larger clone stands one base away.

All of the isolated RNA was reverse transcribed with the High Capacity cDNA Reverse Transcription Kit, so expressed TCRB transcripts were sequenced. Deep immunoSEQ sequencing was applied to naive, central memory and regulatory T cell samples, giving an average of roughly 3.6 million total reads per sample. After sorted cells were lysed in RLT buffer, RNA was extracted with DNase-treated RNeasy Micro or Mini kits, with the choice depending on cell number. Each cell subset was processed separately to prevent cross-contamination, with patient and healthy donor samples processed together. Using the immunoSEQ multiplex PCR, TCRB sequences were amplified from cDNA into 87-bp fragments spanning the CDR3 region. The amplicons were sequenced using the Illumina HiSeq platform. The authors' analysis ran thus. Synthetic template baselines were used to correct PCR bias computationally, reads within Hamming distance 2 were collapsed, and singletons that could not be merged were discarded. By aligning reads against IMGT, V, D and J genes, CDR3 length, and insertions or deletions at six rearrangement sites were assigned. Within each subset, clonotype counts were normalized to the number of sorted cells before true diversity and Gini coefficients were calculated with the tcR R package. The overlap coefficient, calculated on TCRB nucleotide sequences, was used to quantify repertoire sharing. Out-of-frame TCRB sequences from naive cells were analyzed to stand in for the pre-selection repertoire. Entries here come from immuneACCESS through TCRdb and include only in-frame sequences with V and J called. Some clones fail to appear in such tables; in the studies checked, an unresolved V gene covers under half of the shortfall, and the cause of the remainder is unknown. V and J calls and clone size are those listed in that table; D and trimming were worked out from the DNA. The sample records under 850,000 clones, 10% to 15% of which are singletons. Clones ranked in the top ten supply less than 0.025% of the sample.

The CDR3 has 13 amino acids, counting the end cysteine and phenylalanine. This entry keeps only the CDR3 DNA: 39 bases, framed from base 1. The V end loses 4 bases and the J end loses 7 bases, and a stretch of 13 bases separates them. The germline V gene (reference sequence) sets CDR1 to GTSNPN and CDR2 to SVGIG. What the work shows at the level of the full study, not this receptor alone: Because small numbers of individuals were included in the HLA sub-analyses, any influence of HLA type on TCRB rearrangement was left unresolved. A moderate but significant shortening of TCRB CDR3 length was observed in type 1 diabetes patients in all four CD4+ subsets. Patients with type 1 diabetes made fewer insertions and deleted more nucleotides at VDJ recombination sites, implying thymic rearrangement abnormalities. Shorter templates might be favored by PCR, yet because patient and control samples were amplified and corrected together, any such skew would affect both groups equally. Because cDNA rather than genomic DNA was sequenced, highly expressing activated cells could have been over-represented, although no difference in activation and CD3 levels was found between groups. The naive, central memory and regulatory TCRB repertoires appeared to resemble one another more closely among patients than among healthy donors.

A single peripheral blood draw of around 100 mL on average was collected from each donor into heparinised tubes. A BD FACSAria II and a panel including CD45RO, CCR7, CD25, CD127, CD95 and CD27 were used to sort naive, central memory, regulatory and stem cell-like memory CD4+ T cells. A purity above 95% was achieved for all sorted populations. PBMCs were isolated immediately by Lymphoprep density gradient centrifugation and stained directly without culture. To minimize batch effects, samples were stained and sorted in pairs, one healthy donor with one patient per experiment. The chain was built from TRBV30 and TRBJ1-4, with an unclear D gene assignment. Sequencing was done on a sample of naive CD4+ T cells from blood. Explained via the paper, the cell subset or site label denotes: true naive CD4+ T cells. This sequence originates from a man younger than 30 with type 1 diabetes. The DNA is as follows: TGTGCCTGGAATGTGAGGGTTAGTGAAAAACTGTTTTTT. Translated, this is CAWNVRVSEKLFF. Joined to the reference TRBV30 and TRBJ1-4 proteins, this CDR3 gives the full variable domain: SQTIHQWPATLVQPVGSPLSLECTVEGTSNPNLYWYRQAAGRGLQLLFYSVGIGQISSEVPQNLSASRPQDRQFILSSKKLLLSDSGFYLCAWNVRVSEKLFFGSGTQLSVL.